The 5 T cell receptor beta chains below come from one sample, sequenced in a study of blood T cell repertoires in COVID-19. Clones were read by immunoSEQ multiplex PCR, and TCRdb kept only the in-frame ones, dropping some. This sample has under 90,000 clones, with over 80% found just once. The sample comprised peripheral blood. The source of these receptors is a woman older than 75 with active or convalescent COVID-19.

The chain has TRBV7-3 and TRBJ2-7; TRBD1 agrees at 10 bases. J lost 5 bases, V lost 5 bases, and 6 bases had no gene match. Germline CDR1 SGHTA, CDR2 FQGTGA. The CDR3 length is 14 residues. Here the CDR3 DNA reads TGTGCCAGCAGCCCGAGACAGGGGGCCCACGAGCAGTACTTC. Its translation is CASSPRQGAHEQYF.

The CDR3 sequence is CASSSIVSRDNSNQPQHF. CDR3 in DNA: TGTGCCAGCAGTTCGATAGTAAGCCGGGACAACAGCAATCAGCCCCAGCATTTT. The V gene is TRBV28, the J gene TRBJ1-5; D is perhaps TRBD1 (6 bases). The CDR3 spans 18 residues. The V gene's germline CDR1 is MDHEN and CDR2 SYDVKM. V was clipped by 4 bases and J by 1 base, with 20 bases between them.

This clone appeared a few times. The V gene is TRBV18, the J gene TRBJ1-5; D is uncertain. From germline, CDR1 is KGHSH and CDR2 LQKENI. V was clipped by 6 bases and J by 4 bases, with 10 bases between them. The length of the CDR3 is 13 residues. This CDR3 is CASSGQQNQPQHF. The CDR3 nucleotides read TGTGCCAGCTCTGGGCAGCAAAATCAGCCCCAGCATTTT.

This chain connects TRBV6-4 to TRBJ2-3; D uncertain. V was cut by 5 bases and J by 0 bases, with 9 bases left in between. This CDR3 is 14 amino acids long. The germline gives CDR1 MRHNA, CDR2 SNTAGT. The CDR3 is CASSPDSSTDTQYF. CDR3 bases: TGTGCCAGCAGTCCAGACTCTAGCACAGATACGCAGTATTTT.

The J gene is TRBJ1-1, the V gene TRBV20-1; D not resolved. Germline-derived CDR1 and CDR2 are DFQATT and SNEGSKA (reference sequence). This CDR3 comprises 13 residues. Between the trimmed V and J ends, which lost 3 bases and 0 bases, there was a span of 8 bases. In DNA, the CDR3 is TGCAGTGCTAGTCTACTGTTGAACACTGAAGCTTTCTTT. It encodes CSASLLLNTEAFF.